A single sample is the source of the 6 T cell receptor beta chains below, sequenced in a study of cytotoxic CD8 clonotypes in ibrutinib-treated CLL. Sequenced by immunoSEQ multiplex PCR; TCRdb stores in-frame clones only, minus some. The sample contains some 290,000 clones, 80% of which appear only once. The specimen comprised PBMCs, sampled before ibrutinib treatment. The receptors originated from a human donor with chronic lymphocytic leukemia.

A few counts support this clone. V usage is TRBV4-3 and J usage is TRBJ2-7, with D perhaps matching TRBD2 (5 bases). This CDR3 has 15 residues. CDR1 is LGHNA, CDR2 YSLEER, per germline. Between the trimmed V and J ends, which lost 6 bases and 0 bases, there was a span of 15 bases. The CDR3 loop is CASRLALTTSYEQYF. As DNA, the CDR3 is TGCGCCAGCAGGCTAGCACTGACGACCTCCTACGAGCAGTACTTC.

The gene calls are TRBV5-4 and TRBJ2-7; D may be TRBD1 or TRBD2 (5 bases each). Germline V gene lookup returns CDR1 SGHNT and CDR2 YYREEE (reference sequence). CDR3 length equals 12 residues. V gave up 0 bases and J gave up 8 bases, with 9 bases separating them. The CDR3 sequence: CASSLGGDQQYF. In DNA form, the CDR3 reads TGTGCCAGCAGCTTGGGAGGGGATCAGCAGTACTTC.

The chain joins TRBV10-3 to TRBJ2-7; D is unclear. V dropped 0 bases and J dropped 0 bases, with 6 bases sitting between them. This CDR3 has 14 residues. Germline CDR1 reads ENHRY; CDR2 reads SYGVKD. The CDR3 reads CAISESVNSYEQYF. CDR3 coding DNA: TGTGCCATCAGTGAGTCGGTCAACTCCTACGAGCAGTACTTC.

This clone was picked up a small number of times. The CDR3 here is CASSPQVNTEAFF. In DNA form, the CDR3 reads TGTGCCAGCAGTCCGCAGGTGAACACTGAAGCTTTCTTT. The chain is built from TRBV28 and TRBJ1-1; the D is unclear. The CDR3 is made up of 13 amino acids. Germline CDR1 and CDR2: MDHEN and SYDVKM. Trimming pared 5 bases from V and 0 bases from J, leaving 7 bases between.

The J gene is TRBJ2-3, the V gene TRBV5-1; D is possibly TRBD2 (6 bases). V was shortened by 0 bases and J by 2 bases, with 10 bases between the two germline ends. Per germline, CDR1 SGHRS and CDR2 YFSETQ. This CDR3 is built from 15 residues. The CDR3 sequence is CASSLVGGLTDTQYF. The CDR3 nucleotides are TGCGCCAGCAGCTTGGTGGGGGGACTCACAGATACGCAGTATTTT.

The chain combines TRBV2 with TRBJ2-3; 8 bases align to TRBD1. V shed 9 bases, J shed 0 bases, and the junction held 2 bases outside the gene matches. From germline, CDR1 is SNHLY and CDR2 FYNNEI. The CDR3 spans 13 residues. The CDR3 nucleotides read TGTGCCAGAGACAGGGGAAGCACAGATACGCAGTATTTT. Protein product: CARDRGSTDTQYF.